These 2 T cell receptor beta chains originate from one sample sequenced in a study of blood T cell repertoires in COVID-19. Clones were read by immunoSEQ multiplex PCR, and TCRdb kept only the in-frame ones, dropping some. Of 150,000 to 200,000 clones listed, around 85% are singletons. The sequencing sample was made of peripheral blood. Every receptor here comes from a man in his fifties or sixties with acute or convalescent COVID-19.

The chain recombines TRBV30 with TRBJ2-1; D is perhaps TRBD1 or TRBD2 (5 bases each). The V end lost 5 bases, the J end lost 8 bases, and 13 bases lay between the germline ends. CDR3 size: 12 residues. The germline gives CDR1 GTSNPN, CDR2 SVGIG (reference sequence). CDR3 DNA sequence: TGTGCCTGGGGGACCGTAGAGGATGAGCAGTTCTTC. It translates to CAWGTVEDEQFF.

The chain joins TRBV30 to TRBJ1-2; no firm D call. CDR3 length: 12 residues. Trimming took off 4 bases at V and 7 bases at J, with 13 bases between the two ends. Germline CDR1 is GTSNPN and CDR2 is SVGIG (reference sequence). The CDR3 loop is CAWTIRGSGYTF. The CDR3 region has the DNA TGTGCCTGGACCATAAGAGGATCTGGCTACACCTTC.